Following are 5 T cell receptor beta chains from one sample sequenced in a study of T cell repertoires in cytomegalovirus infection. A single record per CDR3 protein comes from TCRdb applying MiXCR to the reads. The repertoire has hundreds of thousands of distinct CDR3 sequences, approximately 32% of them found once; the top ten carry 9.5% to 15%. The antigens for these receptors are not known. The specimen comprised cultured CD8+ T cells from PBMCs, sampled from culture after CMV antigen stimulation. Receptor source: a human donor in good health (CMV status not recorded). Some clones in this sample may be carry-over from other donors' samples.

This chain uses TRBV27 with TRBJ2-2; weak D call: TRBD1 (6 bases). The CDR3 spans 16 residues. Germline CDR1 is MNHEY and CDR2 is SMNVEV (reference sequence). Trimming removed 7 bases from V and 5 bases from J, with 20 bases in between. The CDR3 DNA sequence: TGTGCCAGCACCCTACTTGGGTCCCAGGGGACCGGGGAGCTGTTTTTT. This codes for CASTLLGSQGTGELFF.

The CDR3 DNA follows: TGTGCCAGCAGCACAGACCTAGCGGGGGGCCTCTACAATGAGCAGTTCTTC. Translating it yields CASSTDLAGGLYNEQFF. The rearrangement joins TRBV11-2 to TRBJ2-1; 11 bases fit TRBD2. The CDR3 is 17 residues long. Germline V gives CDR1 SGHAT, CDR2 FQNNGV. V shed 5 bases and J 3 bases; nucleotides not matched to a gene: 9.

There are a few counts of this clonotype. The chain recombines TRBV5-5 with TRBJ2-7; D is perhaps TRBD1 (5 bases). This CDR3 region has 13 residues. V was pared by 0 bases and J by 7 bases, with 11 bases between. CDR1 and CDR2 from the germline V gene are SGHKS and YYEKEE (reference sequence). CDR3 in amino acids: CASSLVRGREQYV. CDR3 in DNA: TGTGCCAGCAGCTTGGTAAGGGGCAGGGAGCAGTACGTC.

On this clonotype itself: It may be a read error: a sequence one base away is much more abundant. V usage is TRBV7-2 and J usage is TRBJ2-5; D might be TRBD1 or TRBD2, each matching 5 bases. The CDR3 is made up of 16 amino acids. Trimming shortened V by 2 bases and J by 0 bases, and 13 bases separated the two germline ends. CDR1 is SGHTA and CDR2 is FQGNSA in the germline V gene. This CDR3 is CASSLRLVGDQETQYF. The CDR3 nucleotides are TGTGCCAGCAGCTTAAGGCTAGTGGGGGACCAAGAGACCCAGTACTTC.

The chain has TRBV27 and TRBJ2-7, with D possibly being TRBD1 (5 bases). V shed 0 bases and J shed 0 bases, with 15 bases lying between them. This CDR3 spans 17 amino acids. CDR1 MNHEY and CDR2 SMNVEV come from the germline V gene (reference sequence). CDR3 sequence (DNA): TGTGCCAGCAGTTTATCCCCCCGACAGCGAAGCTCCTACGAGCAGTACTTC. As protein: CASSLSPRQRSSYEQYF.